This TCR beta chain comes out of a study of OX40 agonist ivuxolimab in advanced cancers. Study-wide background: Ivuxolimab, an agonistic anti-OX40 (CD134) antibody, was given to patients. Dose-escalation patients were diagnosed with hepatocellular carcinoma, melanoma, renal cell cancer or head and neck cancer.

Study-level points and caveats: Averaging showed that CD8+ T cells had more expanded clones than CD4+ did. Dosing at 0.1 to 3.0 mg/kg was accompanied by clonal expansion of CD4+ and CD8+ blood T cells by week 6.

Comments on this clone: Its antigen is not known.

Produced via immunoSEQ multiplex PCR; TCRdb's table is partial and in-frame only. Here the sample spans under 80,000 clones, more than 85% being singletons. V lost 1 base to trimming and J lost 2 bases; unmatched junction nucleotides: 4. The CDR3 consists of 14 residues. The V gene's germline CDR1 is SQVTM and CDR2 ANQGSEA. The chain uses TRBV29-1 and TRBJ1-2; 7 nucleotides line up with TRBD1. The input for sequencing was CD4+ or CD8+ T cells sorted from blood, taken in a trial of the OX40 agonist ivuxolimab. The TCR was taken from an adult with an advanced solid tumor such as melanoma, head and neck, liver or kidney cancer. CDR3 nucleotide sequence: TGCAGCGTTGAAGGGACAGGATCCAACTATGGCTACACCTTC. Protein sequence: CSVEGTGSNYGYTF.